The table lists the clone carrying this TCR beta chain with a count of one. Profiling relied on immunoSEQ multiplex PCR, and the TCRdb table lists in-frame clones only, not all of them. The data contain hundreds of thousands of clones, roughly 84% of them seen just once; the ten biggest clones take up approximately 6.5%. The record originates from a study of blood T cell repertoires in COVID-19. The V and J ends lost 8 bases and 2 bases, in that order; junction bases with no gene match: 12. This CDR3 contains 18 residues. Germline V lookup: CDR1 SEHNR, CDR2 FQNEAQ (reference sequence). This TCR was recovered from a middle-aged woman who had recovered from COVID-19. What was sequenced was PBMCs or T cells enriched from blood (not recorded which). The chain uses TRBV7-9 and TRBJ2-3; 14 nucleotides agree with TRBD2. The CDR3 coding sequence is TGTGCCAGCCGAGGGACTAGCGGGAGTGGGGAGGACACAGATACGCAGTATTTT. This translates into CASRGTSGSGEDTDTQYF.